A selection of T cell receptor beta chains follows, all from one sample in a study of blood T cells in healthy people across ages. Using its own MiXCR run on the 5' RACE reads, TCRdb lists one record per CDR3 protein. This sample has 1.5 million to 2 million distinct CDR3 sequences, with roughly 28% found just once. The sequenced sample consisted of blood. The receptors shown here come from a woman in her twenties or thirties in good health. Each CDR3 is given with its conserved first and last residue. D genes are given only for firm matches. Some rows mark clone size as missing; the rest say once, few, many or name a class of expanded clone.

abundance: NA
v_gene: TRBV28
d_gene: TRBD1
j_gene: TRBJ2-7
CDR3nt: TGTGCCAGCCTGGACAGGGTCTCCTACGAGCAGTACTTC
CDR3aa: CASLDRVSYEQYF

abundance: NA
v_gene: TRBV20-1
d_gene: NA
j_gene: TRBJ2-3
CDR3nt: TGCAGTGCCTCTTTAGCGGCCATCACAGATACGCAGTATTTT
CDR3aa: CSASLAAITDTQYF

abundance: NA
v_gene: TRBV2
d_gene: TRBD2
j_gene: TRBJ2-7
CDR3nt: TGTGCCAGCAAAAAGACTAGCGGGAGTTCTAGTGAGCAGTACTTC
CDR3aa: CASKKTSGSSSEQYF

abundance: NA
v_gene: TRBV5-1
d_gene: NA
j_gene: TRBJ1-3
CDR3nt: TGCGCCAGCAGCCGGGATACTACTGGAAACACCATATATTTT
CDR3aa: CASSRDTTGNTIYF

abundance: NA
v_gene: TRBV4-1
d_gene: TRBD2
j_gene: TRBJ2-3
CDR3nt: TGCGCCAGCAGCCGATTGACTAGCGGGAGTACGGATACGCAGTATTTT
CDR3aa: CASSRLTSGSTDTQYF

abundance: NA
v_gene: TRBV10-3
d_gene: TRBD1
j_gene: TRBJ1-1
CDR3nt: TGTGCCATCAGCGAGGGGGCGTTAAACACTGAAGCTTTCTTT
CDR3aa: CAISEGALNTEAFF

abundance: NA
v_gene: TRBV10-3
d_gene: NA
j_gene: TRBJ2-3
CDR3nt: TGTGCCATCAGTGAGTCAGGAGGGGGCACGCAGTATTTT
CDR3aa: CAISESGGGTQYF

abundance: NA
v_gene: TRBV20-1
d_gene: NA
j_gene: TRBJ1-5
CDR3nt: TGCAGTGCTCGTCGACAGGCTAGCAATCAGCCCCAGCATTTT
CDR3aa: CSARRQASNQPQHF

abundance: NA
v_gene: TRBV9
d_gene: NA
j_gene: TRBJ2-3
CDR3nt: TGTGCCAGCAGCGGAACTAGCCGGGGACACAGCACAGGTACGCAGTATTTT
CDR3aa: CASSGTSRGHSTGTQYF

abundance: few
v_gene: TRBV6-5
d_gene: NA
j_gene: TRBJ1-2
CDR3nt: TGTGCCAGCAGTGGACGACCCAACTATGGCTACACCTTC
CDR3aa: CASSGRPNYGYTF

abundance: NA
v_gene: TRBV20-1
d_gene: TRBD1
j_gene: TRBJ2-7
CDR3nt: TGCAGTGCTAGAGTGTGGACAGGGGCAGGCGAGCAGTACTTC
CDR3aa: CSARVWTGAGEQYF

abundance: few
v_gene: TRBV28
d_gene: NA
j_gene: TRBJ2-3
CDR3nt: TGTGCCAGCAGTGGGGGGGACAGTCTGAGCACAGATACGCAGTATTTT
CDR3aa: CASSGGDSLSTDTQYF

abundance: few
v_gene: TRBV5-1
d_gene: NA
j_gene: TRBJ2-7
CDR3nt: TGCGCCAGCAGTTTTACCCAATCCTCCTACAATGAGCAGTACTTC
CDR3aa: CASSFTQSSYNEQYF

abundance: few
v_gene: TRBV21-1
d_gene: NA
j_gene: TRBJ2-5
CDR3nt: TGTGCCAGCAGCAAAGCTTCAGGGTCGGGGGAGACCCAGTACTTC
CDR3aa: CASSKASGSGETQYF

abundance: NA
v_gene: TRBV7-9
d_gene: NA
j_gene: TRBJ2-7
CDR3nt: TGTGCCAGCAGCTTAAGCGGAGTGACCGAGCAGTACTTC
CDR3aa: CASSLSGVTEQYF

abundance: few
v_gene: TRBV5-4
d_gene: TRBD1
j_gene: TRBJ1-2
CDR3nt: TGTGCCAGCAGCTTACCCGGGACAGGGAACTATGGCTACACCTTC
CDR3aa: CASSLPGTGNYGYTF

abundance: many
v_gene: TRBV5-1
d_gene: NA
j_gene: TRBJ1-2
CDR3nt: TGCGCCAGCAGCTTGGGGACAGAGCGCTATGGCTACACCTTC
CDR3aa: CASSLGTERYGYTF

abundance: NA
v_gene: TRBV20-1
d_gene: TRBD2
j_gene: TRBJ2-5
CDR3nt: TGCAGTGCTAGAGATCTCCTAGCGGGGGAAGAGACCCGGTACTTC
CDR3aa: CSARDLLAGEETRYF

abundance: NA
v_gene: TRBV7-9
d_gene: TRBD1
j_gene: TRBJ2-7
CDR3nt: TGTGCCAGCGCCAGGACAGGGGGGCTCGAGCAGTACTTC
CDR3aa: CASARTGGLEQYF

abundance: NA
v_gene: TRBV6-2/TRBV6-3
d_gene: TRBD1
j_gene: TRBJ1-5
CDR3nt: TGTGCCAGCCGCCCGACAGGGGGTCTTGGACAGCCCCAGCATTTT
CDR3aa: CASRPTGGLGQPQHF

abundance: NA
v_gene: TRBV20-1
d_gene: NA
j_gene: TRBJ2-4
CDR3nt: TGTAGTGCTAGAGGCGTTAACATTCAGTACTTC
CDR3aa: CSARGVNIQYF

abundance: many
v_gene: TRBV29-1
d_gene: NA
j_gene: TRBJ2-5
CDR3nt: TGCAGCGTGGAGAGGGCTTACCAAGAGACCCAGTACTTC
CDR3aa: CSVERAYQETQYF

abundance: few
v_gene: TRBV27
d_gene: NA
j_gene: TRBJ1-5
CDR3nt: TGTGCCAGCATTTCAGCACAGCTTTATAGCAATCAGCCCCAGCATTTT
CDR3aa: CASISAQLYSNQPQHF

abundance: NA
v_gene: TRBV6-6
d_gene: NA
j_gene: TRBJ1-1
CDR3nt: TGTGCCAGCAGCCTCGGTGAGCGTGAAGCTTTCTTT
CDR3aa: CASSLGEREAFF

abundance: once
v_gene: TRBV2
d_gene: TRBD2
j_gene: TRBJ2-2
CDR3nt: TGTGCCAGCAGAATCGGTGGATTAGCGGGAGCGAACACCGGGGAGCTGTTTTTT
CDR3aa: CASRIGGLAGANTGELFF

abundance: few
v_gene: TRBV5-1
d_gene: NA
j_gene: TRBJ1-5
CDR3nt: TGCGCCAGCAGCTTGGTAGGTGGAGCAAATCAGCCCCAGCATTTT
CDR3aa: CASSLVGGANQPQHF

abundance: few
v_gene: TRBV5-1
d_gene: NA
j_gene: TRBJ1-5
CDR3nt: TGCGCCAGCAGTCCTGGTGCCGGGGGCGGGCAGCCCCAGCATTTT
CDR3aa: CASSPGAGGGQPQHF

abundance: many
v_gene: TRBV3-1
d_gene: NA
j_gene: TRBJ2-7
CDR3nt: TGTGCCAGCAGCCGACAGGACTACTACGAGCAGTACTTC
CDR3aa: CASSRQDYYEQYF

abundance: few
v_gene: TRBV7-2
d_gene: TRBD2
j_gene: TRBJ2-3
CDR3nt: TGTGCCAGCAGCCTGGGAGCGGCAAGGACTAGCGGGAGTCCCGATACGCAGTATTTT
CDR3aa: CASSLGAARTSGSPDTQYF

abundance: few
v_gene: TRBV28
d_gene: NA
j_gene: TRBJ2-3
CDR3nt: TGTGCCAGCAGTCCACCCCACGGGACACCTAGCACAGATACGCAGTATTTT
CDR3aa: CASSPPHGTPSTDTQYF

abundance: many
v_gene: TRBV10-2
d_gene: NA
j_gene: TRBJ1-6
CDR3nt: TGCGCCAGCAGTGTCGGGGGGCTCGGATCACCCCTCCACTTT
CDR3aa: CASSVGGLGSPLHF

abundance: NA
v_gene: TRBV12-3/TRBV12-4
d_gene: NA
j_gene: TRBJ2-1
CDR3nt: TGTGCCAGCAGTCCCGGGACTTTACACCACAATGAGCAGTTCTTC
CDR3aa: CASSPGTLHHNEQFF

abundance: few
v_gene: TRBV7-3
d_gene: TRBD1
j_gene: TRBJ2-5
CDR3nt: TGTGCCAGCAGCCCCGGGACAGGAGAAAGGGGAGACCAGTACTTC
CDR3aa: CASSPGTGERGDQYF

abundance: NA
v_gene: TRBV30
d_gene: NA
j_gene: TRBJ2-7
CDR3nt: TGTGCCTCACAGCGTGGCAGGGTACACGAGCAGTACTTC
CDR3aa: CASQRGRVHEQYF

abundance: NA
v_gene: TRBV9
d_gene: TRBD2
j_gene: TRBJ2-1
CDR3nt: TGTGCCAGCAGCCCGCGGACTAGCTACATTGAGCAGTTCTTC
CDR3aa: CASSPRTSYIEQFF

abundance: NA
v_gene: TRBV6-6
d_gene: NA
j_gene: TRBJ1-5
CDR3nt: TGTGCCAGCAGTCCCTTTTCAATTGGGGGCAATCAGCCCCAGCATTTT
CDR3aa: CASSPFSIGGNQPQHF

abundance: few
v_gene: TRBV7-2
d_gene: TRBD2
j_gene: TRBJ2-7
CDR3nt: TGTGCCAGCAGCACTAGCGGGGGGCCGAGCTCCTACGAGCAGTACTTC
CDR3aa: CASSTSGGPSSYEQYF

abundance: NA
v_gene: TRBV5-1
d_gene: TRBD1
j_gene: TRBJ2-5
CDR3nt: TGCGCCAGCAGCTTCAGGGGGCGCACGGAGACCCAGTACTTC
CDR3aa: CASSFRGRTETQYF

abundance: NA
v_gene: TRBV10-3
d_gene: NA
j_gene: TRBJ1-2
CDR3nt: TGTGCCATCAGTGACTGGGACGGCTTATCCGATGGCTACACCTTC
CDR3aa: CAISDWDGLSDGYTF

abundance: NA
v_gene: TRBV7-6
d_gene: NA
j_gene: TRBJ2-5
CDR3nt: TGTGCCAGCAGCCTGACCCGGAGCCTCTACGGGCAGTACTTC
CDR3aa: CASSLTRSLYGQYF

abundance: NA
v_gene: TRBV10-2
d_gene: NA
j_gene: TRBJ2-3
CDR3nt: TGCGCCCACAGCGAATTCGCAGATACGCAGTATTTT
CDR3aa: CAHSEFADTQYF

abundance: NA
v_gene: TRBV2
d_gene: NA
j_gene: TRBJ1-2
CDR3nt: TGTGCCAGCATGGCACAGGAATACTATGGCTACACCTTC
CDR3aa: CASMAQEYYGYTF

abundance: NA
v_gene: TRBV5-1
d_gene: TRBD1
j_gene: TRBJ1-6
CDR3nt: TGCGCCAGCAGCCAAACGCCCGGGACAGGGGCCTCACCCCTCCACTTT
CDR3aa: CASSQTPGTGASPLHF

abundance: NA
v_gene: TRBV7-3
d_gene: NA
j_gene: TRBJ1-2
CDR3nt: TGTGCCGGCAGCCCTATCCCTTTTGGGGGTGGCTACACCTTC
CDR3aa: CAGSPIPFGGGYTF

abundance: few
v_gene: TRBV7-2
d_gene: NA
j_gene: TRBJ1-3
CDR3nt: TGTGCCAGCAGCTTTGGGGGGTGGGAACCGGCCGCCCGAAACACCATATATTTT
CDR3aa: CASSFGGWEPAARNTIYF

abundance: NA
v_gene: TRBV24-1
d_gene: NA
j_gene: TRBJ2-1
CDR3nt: TGTGCCACCAGTGATCCCCGGGACCAAGACAATGAGCAGTTCTTC
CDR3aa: CATSDPRDQDNEQFF

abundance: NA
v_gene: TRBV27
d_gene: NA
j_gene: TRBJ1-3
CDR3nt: TGTGCCAGCAGTTTGATTGGGGCTGGAAACACCATATATTTT
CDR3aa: CASSLIGAGNTIYF

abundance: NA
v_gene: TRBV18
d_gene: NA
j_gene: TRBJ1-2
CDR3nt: TGTGCCAGCTCACTCCGGGACATGGAGACCTATGGCTACACCTTC
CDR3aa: CASSLRDMETYGYTF

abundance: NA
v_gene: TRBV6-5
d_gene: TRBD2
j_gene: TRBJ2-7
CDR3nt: TGTGCCAGCGGTTACTCGTGGGGGGGGGACTCCTACGAGCAGTACTTC
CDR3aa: CASGYSWGGDSYEQYF

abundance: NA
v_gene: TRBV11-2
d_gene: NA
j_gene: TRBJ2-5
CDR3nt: TGTGCCCGCAGCTTAAGCCCCAGGGGTGAGACCCAGTACTTC
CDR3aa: CARSLSPRGETQYF

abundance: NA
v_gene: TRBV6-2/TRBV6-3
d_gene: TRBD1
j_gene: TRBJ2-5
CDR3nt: TGTGCCAGCAGTTACTGCGGGACAGGGACAGAGACCCAGTACTTC
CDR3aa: CASSYCGTGTETQYF